A selection of T cell receptor beta chains follows, all from one sample in a study of shared clonotypes between healthy human individuals. Clones were sequenced by immunoSEQ multiplex PCR, and TCRdb holds only the in-frame ones, with some missing. The sample contains roughly 1.5 million clones, 95% to 99% of which appear only once. The sequencing sample was made of naive CD4+ T cells sorted from blood. Source of these receptors: a man between 25 and 39 years old in good health. CDR3s include the opening cysteine and the closing phenylalanine or tryptophan. Each record gives: V gene, J gene, D gene, CDR3 DNA, CDR3 protein. The D gene is left open where the match is weak.

v_gene: TRBV27
j_gene: TRBJ2-7
d_gene: TRBD1
CDR3nt: TGTGCCAGCAGTTTCCGGACAGGGGCCTACGAGCAGTACTTC
CDR3aa: CASSFRTGAYEQYF

v_gene: TRBV5-4
j_gene: TRBJ2-7
d_gene: -
CDR3nt: TGTGCCAGCAGCTTGGGAGACTCCGCCTACGAGCAGTACTTC
CDR3aa: CASSLGDSAYEQYF

v_gene: TRBV5-1
j_gene: TRBJ2-3
d_gene: TRBD2
CDR3nt: TGCGCCAGCAAACCGGGACTAGCGGGACCTAGCACAGATACGCAGTATTTT
CDR3aa: CASKPGLAGPSTDTQYF

v_gene: TRBV7-9
j_gene: TRBJ2-3
d_gene: -
CDR3nt: TGTGCCAGCAGCGACCCTCGTAGCGGAGATACGCAGTATTTT
CDR3aa: CASSDPRSGDTQYF

v_gene: TRBV7-2
j_gene: TRBJ2-5
d_gene: -
CDR3nt: TGTGCCAGCAGCTCCCAGGGTGGGGAGACCCAGTACTTC
CDR3aa: CASSSQGGETQYF

v_gene: TRBV25-1
j_gene: TRBJ1-2
d_gene: -
CDR3nt: TGTGCCAGCTCCCCGGGGACCGATGGCTACACCTTC
CDR3aa: CASSPGTDGYTF

v_gene: TRBV9
j_gene: TRBJ1-5
d_gene: TRBD1
CDR3nt: TGTGCCAGCAGCGACCCGGGACAGGGGAACGGGGGCCATCAGCCCCAGCATTTT
CDR3aa: CASSDPGQGNGGHQPQHF

v_gene: TRBV7-8
j_gene: TRBJ2-1
d_gene: TRBD2
CDR3nt: TGTGCCAGCAGCTTCCGGTTTCTAGCGGGAGGTAATGAGCAGTTCTTC
CDR3aa: CASSFRFLAGGNEQFF

v_gene: TRBV6-5
j_gene: TRBJ2-6
d_gene: -
CDR3nt: TGTGCCAGCAGTTACTTCTTTGGCTCTGGGGCCAACGTCCTGACTTTC
CDR3aa: CASSYFFGSGANVLTF

v_gene: TRBV9
j_gene: TRBJ2-1
d_gene: TRBD2
CDR3nt: TGTGCCAGCAGCGCCGGGACTAGGGACTACAATGAGCAGTTCTTC
CDR3aa: CASSAGTRDYNEQFF

v_gene: TRBV30
j_gene: TRBJ2-1
d_gene: -
CDR3nt: TGTGCCTGGAGTGGCACCGGCAGGGGGACTTCCTACAATGAGCAGTTCTTC
CDR3aa: CAWSGTGRGTSYNEQFF

v_gene: TRBV6-5
j_gene: TRBJ1-4
d_gene: -
CDR3nt: TGTGCCAGCAGTCTTCAGAGAACTAATGAAAAACTGTTTTTT
CDR3aa: CASSLQRTNEKLFF

v_gene: TRBV29-1
j_gene: TRBJ2-2
d_gene: TRBD2
CDR3nt: TGCAGCGCCAATAGCGGGAAGCGTATCGGGGAGCTGTTTTTT
CDR3aa: CSANSGKRIGELFF

v_gene: TRBV11-2
j_gene: TRBJ2-3
d_gene: TRBD2
CDR3nt: TGTGCCAGCAGCTTAGATCGGACTAGCCCGGGCGTGGAGTATTTT
CDR3aa: CASSLDRTSPGVEYF

v_gene: TRBV15
j_gene: TRBJ2-3
d_gene: -
CDR3nt: TGTGCCACCAGCATCGAGCAGGTGGGGACAGATACGCAGTATTTT
CDR3aa: CATSIEQVGTDTQYF

v_gene: TRBV29-1
j_gene: TRBJ2-5
d_gene: -
CDR3nt: TGCAGCGTTCCTGGCGGTGTGGGTATCTTCCAAGAGACCCAGTACTTC
CDR3aa: CSVPGGVGIFQETQYF

v_gene: TRBV7-9
j_gene: TRBJ2-1
d_gene: -
CDR3nt: TGTGCCAGCAGCCTCCCGGGACTCCGTTACAATGAGCAGTTCTTC
CDR3aa: CASSLPGLRYNEQFF

v_gene: TRBV27
j_gene: TRBJ2-3
d_gene: -
CDR3nt: TGTGCCAGCAGTTTAACGGACCGGGATACGCAGTATTTT
CDR3aa: CASSLTDRDTQYF

v_gene: TRBV7-8
j_gene: TRBJ2-7
d_gene: TRBD1
CDR3nt: TGTGCCAGCAGCCCCCGGACAGGGGTCGGGTACTACGAGCAGTACTTC
CDR3aa: CASSPRTGVGYYEQYF

v_gene: TRBV20-1
j_gene: TRBJ2-1
d_gene: -
CDR3nt: TGCAGTGCTAGCCCCCGCGGGCAGTTCTTC
CDR3aa: CSASPRGQFF

v_gene: TRBV4-1
j_gene: TRBJ2-1
d_gene: TRBD2
CDR3nt: TGCGCCAGCAGCCAAGGACTAGCGGGGGCCTACAATGAGCAGTTCTTC
CDR3aa: CASSQGLAGAYNEQFF